The 2 T cell receptor beta chains below were found in one sample sequenced in a study of human T cells and chemical hapten exposure. Described time point: patch test 1, 2 weeks after DPC sensitization. Regarding treatment: therapeutic diphenylcyclopropenone sensitization with weekly scalp DPC. TCRdb fed the RACE reads into MiXCR, producing one record per CDR3 protein. This table has more than 65,000 distinct CDR3 sequences, over 6% appearing once. The input for sequencing was whole blood, taken in connection with sensitization to the hapten diphenylcyclopropenone (DPC). The receptors here all came from a woman aged 25 to 39 with alopecia areata. Some clones in this sample may be carry-over from other donors' samples.

This clonotype has more than one count but fewer than ten. V usage is TRBV14 and J usage is TRBJ1-6; unclear D gene. V was trimmed by 1 base and J by 7 bases, leaving 5 bases between them. The length of the CDR3 is 13 residues. The germline gives CDR1 SGHDN, CDR2 FVKESK. The CDR3 is CASSQALNSPLHF. CDR3 bases: TGTGCCAGCAGCCAAGCACTGAATTCACCCCTCCACTTT.

The sample holds many counts of this clonotype. The V gene is TRBV7-2, the J gene TRBJ2-3; D ambiguous. With 4 bases removed from V and 6 bases from J, the gap between germline ends came to 5 bases. The germline V gene encodes CDR1 SGHTA and CDR2 FQGNSA. The CDR3 totals 11 residues. The CDR3 DNA reads as TGTGCCAGCAGCTCCCGGGATACGCAGTATTTT. This codes for CASSSRDTQYF.